The 17 T cell receptor beta chains reported below all come from one sample, sequenced in a study of cytomegalovirus exposure and HLA in healthy donors. The repertoire was sequenced with immunoSEQ multiplex PCR; TCRdb's copy has only in-frame clones and lacks some. The sample records some 150,000 clones, approximately 90% being singletons. Source material: PBMCs. The receptors stem from a young man in good health and CMV-seronegative.

This chain connects TRBV6-4 to TRBJ2-2; 7 positions agree with TRBD1. Per the germline V gene, CDR1 is MRHNA and CDR2 is SNTAGT. The junction had 2 bases not matched to a gene; V was cut back by 2 bases and J by 5 bases. The CDR3 is made up of 14 amino acids. CDR3 coding DNA: TGTGCCAGCAGTGACCTGACAGGGACCGGGGAGCTGTTTTTT. Protein: CASSDLTGTGELFF.

This sequence joins TRBV5-1 and TRBJ1-5; the D gene is possibly TRBD1 (6 bases). Germline values: CDR1 SGHRS, CDR2 YFSETQ. The CDR3 runs to 13 residues. The V and J ends lost 5 bases and 7 bases respectively, with 13 bases between them. Here the CDR3 reads CASREGGGQPQHF. CDR3 sequence (DNA): TGCGCCAGCAGAGAGGGGGGAGGGCAGCCCCAGCATTTT.

J is TRBJ1-5 and V is TRBV6-5, with TRBD1 matching 7 bases. This CDR3 contains 14 residues. The V gene's germline CDR1 is MNHEY and CDR2 SVGAGI. The ends lost 6 bases at V and 5 bases at J; junction bases unmatched: 7. The CDR3 region is CASSHRQGDQPQHF. CDR3 nucleotides: TGTGCCAGCAGCCATCGACAGGGCGATCAGCCCCAGCATTTT.

This clone was recorded a few times. The chain links TRBV11-3 to TRBJ2-1, with TRBD1 as a possible D gene (5 bases). V was cut by 0 bases and J by 0 bases, with 9 bases left in between. The CDR3 is 16 amino acids. CDR1 is SGHNT and CDR2 is YENEEA in the germline V gene. CDR3 in amino acids: CASSLDSRASYNEQFF. The CDR3, as DNA: TGTGCCAGCAGCTTAGATAGCAGGGCCTCCTACAATGAGCAGTTCTTC.

The chain joins TRBV29-1 to TRBJ2-7, with a possible D match to TRBD1 (8 bases). Germline values: CDR1 SQVTM, CDR2 ANQGSEA. CDR3 length: 15 amino acids. V was trimmed by 7 bases and J by 2 bases, leaving 21 bases between them. In DNA form, the CDR3 reads TGCAGCGCCGGCCCTACAGGGGGGGGAACCTACGAGCAGTACTTC. Amino acid sequence: CSAGPTGGGTYEQYF.

V and J are TRBV19 and TRBJ2-1; D remains ambiguous. Germline values: CDR1 LNHDA, CDR2 SQIVND (reference sequence). The length of the CDR3 is 16 residues. The V end lost 4 bases, the J end lost 0 bases, and 13 bases lay between the germline ends. In DNA form, the CDR3 reads TGTGCCAGTAGTACACTATCCATAAGCTCCTACAATGAGCAGTTCTTC. Translated, it gives CASSTLSISSYNEQFF.

The chain couples TRBV7-2 to TRBJ1-5; 8 bases map to TRBD1. The CDR3 is 16 amino acids. V trimming: 5 bases; J trimming: 6 bases; junction bases outside the gene matches: 12. The V gene's germline CDR1 is SGHTA and CDR2 FQGNSA. This CDR3 is CASSQSQGAAGQPQHF. CDR3 sequence (DNA): TGTGCCAGCAGCCAATCGCAGGGGGCGGCTGGTCAGCCCCAGCATTTT. The entire variable domain, with the rest obtained from reference TRBV7-2 and TRBJ1-5, is as follows: GAGVSQSPSNKVTEKGKDVELRCDPISGHTALYWYRQSLGQGLEFLIYFQGNSAPDKSGLPSDRFSAERTGGSVSTLTIQRTQQEDSAVYLCASSQSQGAAGQPQHFGDGTRLSIL.

The CDR3 is CASSRTGNSNSPLHF. CDR3 nucleotides: TGTGCCAGTAGCCGCACAGGGAACAGCAATTCACCCCTCCACTTT. The rearrangement links TRBV19 to TRBJ1-6, with D tentatively TRBD1 (6 bases). With 6 bases removed from V and 7 bases from J, the gap between germline ends came to 16 bases. This CDR3 contains 15 residues. The germline CDR1 and CDR2 sequences are LNHDA and SQIVND (reference sequence).

V usage is TRBV7-9 and J usage is TRBJ2-7; 11 bases line up with TRBD2. Germline V gene sequence: CDR1 SEHNR, CDR2 FQNEAQ (reference sequence). Trimming at V came to 5 bases and at J to 2 bases, leaving 17 bases not matched to a gene. CDR3 size: 19 residues. This chain's CDR3 is CASSPITSGGRSLTYEQYF. The DNA for the CDR3 is TGTGCCAGCAGCCCCATTACTAGCGGGGGACGGTCTCTGACCTACGAGCAGTACTTC. The variable domain in full, completed from reference TRBV7-9 and TRBJ2-7, reads DTGVSQNPRHKITKRGQNVTFRCDPISEHNRLYWYRQTLGQGPEFLTYFQNEAQLEKSRLLSDRFSAERPKGSFSTLEIQRTEQGDSAMYLCASSPITSGGRSLTYEQYFGPGTRLTVT.

The chain links TRBV28 to TRBJ2-4, with a tentative D call TRBD1 (6 bases). There are 17 residues in the CDR3. Germline lookup yields CDR1 MDHEN and CDR2 SYDVKM. The V gene lost 6 bases and the J gene lost 0 bases, with 18 bases spanning the gap. The CDR3 bases are TGTGCCAGCAGCTCAGGGGTCCGGACCCTAGCCAAAAACATTCAGTACTTC. Residues: CASSSGVRTLAKNIQYF. The variable domain in full, with the rest retrieved from reference TRBV28 and TRBJ2-4, is DVKVTQSSRYLVKRTGEKVFLECVQDMDHENMFWYRQDPGLGLRLIYFSYDVKMKEKGDIPEGYSVSREKKERFSLILESASTNQTSMYLCASSSGVRTLAKNIQYFGAGTRLSVL.

This clone appeared a few times. One end of the junction fails to match germline, which may point to a read error. This chain uses TRBV11-2 with TRBJ2-2; D call uncertain. The CDR3 sequence is 13 residues long. The germline gives CDR1 SGHAT, CDR2 FQNNGV. CDR3 amino acids: CASSLENSGELFF. CDR3 bases: TGTGCCAGCAGCTTAGAGAACTCCGGGGAGCTGTTTTTT. The whole variable domain, filled in from reference TRBV11-2 and TRBJ2-2, reads EAGVAQSPRYKIIEKRQSVAFWCNPISGHATLYWYQQILGQGPKLLIQFQNNGVVDDSQLPKDRFSAERLKGVDSTLKIQPAKLEDSAVYLCASSLENSGELFFGEGSRLTVL.

The rearrangement joins TRBV27 to TRBJ2-5; TRBD1 aligns across 11 bases. The CDR3 contains 16 residues. The V gene end was trimmed by 2 bases and the J gene end by 5 bases; junction bases not matched to a gene: 7. Germline V gene data show CDR1 as MNHEY and CDR2 as SMNVEV (reference sequence). Here the CDR3 reads CASSLAWTGGGETQYF. The CDR3 nucleotides read TGTGCCAGCAGTTTAGCTTGGACAGGGGGCGGGGAGACCCAGTACTTC.

The chain is built from TRBV5-1 and TRBJ2-6, with D tentatively TRBD2 (5 bases). V was pared by 0 bases and J by 2 bases, with 15 bases between. Germline V lookup: CDR1 SGHRS, CDR2 YFSETQ. This CDR3 is built from 18 residues. The CDR3 nucleotides read TGCGCCAGCAGCTTGGTGGACTCAAGGGTGGCTGGGGCCAACGTCCTGACTTTC. This translates into CASSLVDSRVAGANVLTF.

The chain joins TRBV16 to TRBJ2-2; D is undetermined. Looked up from germline, CDR1 is KGHSY and CDR2 is FQNENV. Deletions cut 3 bases from V and 7 bases from J, with 6 bases between. The CDR3 spans 12 residues. The CDR3 bases are TGTGCCAGCAGCCAGTTTTACGGGGAGCTGTTTTTT. This codes for CASSQFYGELFF.

V gene TRBV27 combines with J gene TRBJ2-5; no firm D call. CDR3 length equals 15 residues. Trimming left V 5 bases short and J 4 bases short, with 17 bases between. Germline values: CDR1 MNHEY, CDR2 SMNVEV (reference sequence). CDR3 sequence (DNA): TGTGCCAGCAGTCCCCGCGATTGGCCGGGAGAGACCCAGTACTTC. Amino acid sequence: CASSPRDWPGETQYF.

The chain is built from TRBV19 and TRBJ2-7; TRBD1 matches at 7 bases. The V and J ends lost 6 bases and 0 bases, in that order; junction bases with no gene match: 8. Germline V gives CDR1 LNHDA, CDR2 SQIVND (reference sequence). The CDR3 is made up of 15 amino acids. The CDR3 bases are TGTGCCAGTAGGAAAAGGACAGGTAGCTCCTACGAGCAGTACTTC. Its protein product is CASRKRTGSSYEQYF.

The rearrangement joins TRBV27 to TRBJ2-1; the match to TRBD2 covers 12 bases. The CDR3 has 15 amino acids. The junction had 6 bases not matched to a gene; V was cut back by 5 bases and J by 7 bases. Germline lookup yields CDR1 MNHEY and CDR2 SMNVEV (reference sequence). The CDR3 protein is CASSLTSGSGNEQFF. CDR3 in DNA: TGTGCCAGCAGTCTGACTAGCGGGAGCGGTAATGAGCAGTTCTTC.